Listed below are T cell receptor beta chains from one sample, sequenced in a study of T cells in Graves' hyperthyroidism and ophthalmopathy. Each CDR3 protein is one row after TCRdb ran MiXCR on the multiplex PCR reads. The sample shows about 480,000 distinct CDR3 sequences, about an eighth of them seen only once. Sequenced material: blood. The source is a woman aged 18 to 35 with Graves' hyperthyroidism. Both conserved end residues are part of each CDR3. A D gene is named only where the DNA matches it firmly. Clone size is not always given. Where it is, it says once, few, many or a class for expanded clones.

CDR3 DNA,CDR3 protein,clone size,D gene,V gene,J gene,CDR3 length
TGTGCCAGCAGCCACCACACAGGAACCGCTCGTAGATTTCCCTACGAGCAGTACTTC,CASSHHTGTARRFPYEQYF,many,-,TRBV3-1,TRBJ2-7,19
TGTGCCAGCTCACCGGGACAGGATAATGAAAAACTGTTTTTT,CASSPGQDNEKLFF,many,TRBD1,TRBV18,TRBJ1-4,14
TGCGCCAGCAGCCCCAGGGTCCCCACAGATACGCAGTATTTT,CASSPRVPTDTQYF,-,-,TRBV5-1,TRBJ2-3,14
TGTGCCAGCAGCCCTGAGAACAGGGGTTACATTCAGTACTTC,CASSPENRGYIQYF,many,TRBD1,TRBV12-3/TRBV12-4,TRBJ2-4,14
TGTGCCAGCAGCCTGAAGACAGGGGTGGGAACTGAAGCTTTCTTT,CASSLKTGVGTEAFF,many,TRBD1,TRBV7-9,TRBJ1-1,15
TGTGCCTGGACCCACCAGGGGGGGGGGGGGTTTTCACCCCTCCACTTT,CAWTHQGGGGFSPLHF,-,TRBD1,TRBV30,TRBJ1-6,16
TGTGCCAGCACCTTAGGCGATCAGCCCCAGCATTTT,CASTLGDQPQHF,-,-,TRBV13,TRBJ1-5,12
TGCAGTGCTAAATCTAGCGGGGGGGCCTACGAGCAGTACTTC,CSAKSSGGAYEQYF,many,TRBD2,TRBV20-1,TRBJ2-7,14
TGTGCCAGCAGTGAATGGAGAGGCGGGAGGTCCTACGAGCAGTACTTC,CASSEWRGGRSYEQYF,many,TRBD2,TRBV25-1,TRBJ2-7,16
TGTGCCTGGAGCGACAGCCGACTAGGATACAATGAGCAGTTCTTC,CAWSDSRLGYNEQFF,few,-,TRBV30,TRBJ2-1,15
TGCAGTGCTAGGTGGAAAGCCGGGACTAGCGGGATAACAGATACGCAGTATTTT,CSARWKAGTSGITDTQYF,-,TRBD2,TRBV20-1,TRBJ2-3,18
TGTGCCAGCAGCCTGGCGAGCGGAATATACAATGAGCAGTTCTTC,CASSLASGIYNEQFF,many,-,TRBV13,TRBJ2-1,15
TGTGCCAGCAGCCCGGGCGGTGAGCAGTTCTTC,CASSPGGEQFF,many,-,TRBV11-3,TRBJ2-1,11
TGTGCCAGCAGCCCCTCGGACAGGGGGCTCGTCAATGAGCAGTTCTTC,CASSPSDRGLVNEQFF,few,TRBD1,TRBV3-1,TRBJ2-1,16
TGCAGCGTTACAGGACGGCTGGGGAACACTGAAGCTTTCTTT,CSVTGRLGNTEAFF,many,-,TRBV29-1,TRBJ1-1,14
TGTGCCAGCAGCTTAAAGGCGCGGCAAGAGACCCAGTACTTC,CASSLKARQETQYF,many,-,TRBV11-1,TRBJ2-5,14
TGTGCCTGGAGAGGGGGCTTCAATCAGCCCCAGCATTTT,CAWRGGFNQPQHF,few,TRBD1,TRBV30,TRBJ1-5,13
TGTGCCAGCAGCTCAGGAAACTCTGGAAACACCATATATTTT,CASSSGNSGNTIYF,-,-,TRBV11-3,TRBJ1-3,14
TGTGCCAGTAGTATAGGCCCCGGGTATGGCTACACCTTC,CASSIGPGYGYTF,many,-,TRBV19,TRBJ1-2,13
TGCGCCAGCAGCTTGGAACCGGGAGAAGAGACCCAGTACTTC,CASSLEPGEETQYF,many,-,TRBV5-1,TRBJ2-5,14
TGTGCCAGCACGGACATCGGCGGATACGAGCAGTACTTC,CASTDIGGYEQYF,few,-,TRBV6-1,TRBJ2-7,13
TGTGCCAGCAGCCATAATGTCGGTCGGGGGAGTTCACCCCTCCACTTT,CASSHNVGRGSSPLHF,many,-,TRBV3-1,TRBJ1-6,16
TGCGCCAGCAGCAGATGGGCGGACCGTGTGTCAGATACGCAGTATTTT,CASSRWADRVSDTQYF,many,-,TRBV5-1,TRBJ2-3,16
TGTGCCAGCACCACAGGGGGCTGGGAGACCCAGTACTTC,CASTTGGWETQYF,many,TRBD1,TRBV2,TRBJ2-5,13
TGTGCCTGGAGTGGGGGTTGGAACACTGAAGCTTTCTTT,CAWSGGWNTEAFF,few,-,TRBV30,TRBJ1-1,13
TGTGCCAGCTCACCACTATCCAGCGGGGGGGAGGATACGCAGTATTTT,CASSPLSSGGEDTQYF,-,TRBD2,TRBV2,TRBJ2-3,16
TGTGCCAGCAGCTTGGTGGGACCGGGCAATCAGCCCCAGCATTTT,CASSLVGPGNQPQHF,-,-,TRBV5-5,TRBJ1-5,15
TGCCTGACAGGAGTGAGCACAGATACGCAGTATTTT,CLTGVSTDTQYF,few,-,TRBV6-1,TRBJ2-3,12
TGTGCCAGCAGTCCAGGGGAGCGCACCGGGGAGCTGTTTTTT,CASSPGERTGELFF,many,-,TRBV12-3/TRBV12-4,TRBJ2-2,14
TGTGCCAGCAGTCAACCGACAGGGGGTGCGAACACTGAAGCTCTCTTT,CASSQPTGGANTEALF,-,TRBD1,TRBV6-2/TRBV6-3,TRBJ1-1,16
TGTGCCAGCACTGATGCCGGGAGGCATTCTGAAAAACTGTTTTTT,CASTDAGRHSEKLFF,many,-,TRBV12-3/TRBV12-4,TRBJ1-4,15
TGTGCCTGGGCGGGGGGCCACTATGGCTACACCTTC,CAWAGGHYGYTF,many,-,TRBV30,TRBJ1-2,12
TGTGCCAGCAGTTTTGACACGGTCTCTGGAAACACCATATATTTT,CASSFDTVSGNTIYF,many,-,TRBV28,TRBJ1-3,15
TGCAGTGCTAGCCCCGGGACAGGGACCGGAGGCTACACCTTC,CSASPGTGTGGYTF,few,TRBD1,TRBV20-1,TRBJ1-2,14
TGTGCCAGCAGTTTCGGTAATAACGGGGAGCTGTTTTTT,CASSFGNNGELFF,many,-,TRBV28,TRBJ2-2,13
TGTGCCAGCAGTTATTTATCGAGGAGGGGCTACACCTTC,CASSYLSRRGYTF,few,-,TRBV7-9,TRBJ1-2,13
TGTGCCAGCAGTTTCGCGACCGCTCGTGAGCAGTTCTTC,CASSFATAREQFF,-,-,TRBV12-3/TRBV12-4,TRBJ2-1,13
TGCGCCAGCAGCCATGTCTCCGGACAGCTCTCCTACGAGCAGTACTTC,CASSHVSGQLSYEQYF,-,-,TRBV4-1,TRBJ2-7,16
TGCAGCGTCCCAGGCAAATTAGACAGTCCCTACGAGCAGTACTTC,CSVPGKLDSPYEQYF,many,-,TRBV29-1,TRBJ2-7,15
TGTGCCAGCAGCTCATCGGGCCGACTAGCGGGACGGGGCTACGAGCAGTACTTC,CASSSSGRLAGRGYEQYF,few,TRBD2,TRBV11-2,TRBJ2-7,18
TGTGCCAGCAGTGCTCCGGGACAGTATCAAGGCTACACCTTC,CASSAPGQYQGYTF,few,TRBD1,TRBV6-1,TRBJ1-2,14
TGTGCCGCCAGTGATTTGGACAGGGGCGAGACCCAGTACTTC,CAASDLDRGETQYF,-,TRBD1,TRBV24-1,TRBJ2-5,14
TGCGCCAGCAGCCAAAACCGGGGCCTACAAGAGACCCAGTACTTC,CASSQNRGLQETQYF,-,-,TRBV4-1,TRBJ2-5,15
TGTGCCAGCAGCGTGGGACCCCGTGTGTCGGATACGCAGTATTTT,CASSVGPRVSDTQYF,few,-,TRBV5-6,TRBJ2-3,15
TGTGCCAGCAGTGACCCGGGGGGGGCCTATGGCTACACCTTC,CASSDPGGAYGYTF,-,-,TRBV25-1,TRBJ1-2,14
TGTGCCATCAGTGGGCTAGAGGTACGCGGCACCGGGGAGCTGTTTTTT,CAISGLEVRGTGELFF,many,-,TRBV10-3,TRBJ2-2,16
TGCGCCAGCAGCCACCCTAGCGGGATGGGGGGCACCGGGGAGCTGTTTTTT,CASSHPSGMGGTGELFF,few,TRBD2,TRBV4-1,TRBJ2-2,17
TGTGCCAGTAGTATAGGGCAGAACACTGAAGCTTTCTTT,CASSIGQNTEAFF,many,-,TRBV19,TRBJ1-1,13
TGTGCCAGCAGTGACCCGACAGGTACTGGGGCCAACGTCCTGACTTTC,CASSDPTGTGANVLTF,many,-,TRBV25-1,TRBJ2-6,16
TGTGCCATCAGTGATACAGGCTCCTACGAGCAGTACTTC,CAISDTGSYEQYF,-,-,TRBV10-3,TRBJ2-7,13
TGTGCCAGTAGTATAGATCGCGGACCTTTTGATACGCAGTATTTT,CASSIDRGPFDTQYF,few,-,TRBV19,TRBJ2-3,15
TGTGCCAGCAGGCCCACAGCTAACACTGAAGCTTTCTTT,CASRPTANTEAFF,many,-,TRBV2,TRBJ1-1,13
TGTGCCAGCAGCTCGCTCCGGGGACAGGGGGAGAACACTGAAGCTTTCTTT,CASSSLRGQGENTEAFF,-,TRBD1,TRBV7-2,TRBJ1-1,17
TGTGCCAGTAGTATGAGGGGGAACACTGAAGCTTTCTTT,CASSMRGNTEAFF,few,-,TRBV19,TRBJ1-1,13
TGTGCCAGCAGCCCCTCTAGCGGTTGGAATGAGCAGTTCTTC,CASSPSSGWNEQFF,-,TRBD2,TRBV7-3,TRBJ2-1,14
TGTGCCAGCAGCTCCAAGGGAGGGGGCTACGAGCAGTACTTC,CASSSKGGGYEQYF,-,-,TRBV11-3,TRBJ2-7,14
TGTGCCAGCAGCGCGCACCAGGCAAGGGAGACCCAGTACTTC,CASSAHQARETQYF,many,-,TRBV11-3,TRBJ2-5,14
TGTGCCAGCAGCTTAGATGGTATTCGGTACCAAGAGACCCAGTACTTC,CASSLDGIRYQETQYF,-,-,TRBV11-2,TRBJ2-5,16
TGTGCCAGCAAAATAAGGGGGTCACCACCTGAACAGCCCCAGCATTTT,CASKIRGSPPEQPQHF,few,-,TRBV27,TRBJ1-5,16